The 9 T cell receptor beta chains given below trace back to one sample, sequenced in a study of T cell changes during pregnancy in multiple sclerosis. The table came from immunoSEQ multiplex PCR; TCRdb's copy has only in-frame clones and leaves some out. The data show about 40,000 clones, with roughly nine tenths seen just once and approximately 5% held by the top ten. This specimen consisted of peripheral blood, obtained in the second trimester of pregnancy. The receptors shown here come from a female donor in good health, enrolled as a control in a pregnancy study.

The chain carries TRBV10-3 and TRBJ1-1, with D perhaps matching TRBD1 (5 bases). Germline CDR1 reads ENHRY; CDR2 reads SYGVKD. Trimming stripped 2 bases from V and 4 bases from J, with 8 bases between. This CDR3 is 13 amino acids long. The CDR3 sequence: CAISERQGTEAFF. DNA for the CDR3: TGTGCCATCAGTGAGCGGCAGGGCACTGAAGCTTTCTTT.

J is TRBJ1-1 and V is TRBV30; D not resolved. The CDR3 length is 12 residues. The ends were cut back, 0 bases at V and 9 bases at J, with 11 bases in the middle. The germline CDR1 and CDR2 sequences are GTSNPN and SVGIG (reference sequence). CDR3 region: CAWSVQWPQAFF. The CDR3 DNA reads TGTGCCTGGAGTGTACAGTGGCCCCAAGCTTTCTTT.

The CDR3 nucleotides read TGTGCCGCCTCTAGCGACTACGAGCAGTACTTC. Translated: CAASSDYEQYF. This rearrangement joins TRBV10-3 to TRBJ2-7, with D possibly being TRBD2 (6 bases). Trimming removed 11 bases at V and 3 bases at J, with 11 bases between. This CDR3 spans 11 amino acids. The germline V gene encodes CDR1 ENHRY and CDR2 SYGVKD.

The CDR3 spells CASSRSGRTSQETQYF. The DNA of the CDR3 is TGTGCCAGTAGTAGGAGCGGGAGGACATCCCAAGAGACCCAGTACTTC. The V call is TRBV19, the J call TRBJ2-5, with 9 bases that match TRBD2. The CDR3 is made up of 16 amino acids. Unmatched junction bases numbered 7, after V lost 4 bases and J lost 1 base. Germline V gives CDR1 LNHDA, CDR2 SQIVND (reference sequence).

V is TRBV5-1 and J is TRBJ1-1; a possible D gene is TRBD1 (5 bases). Germline assignment: CDR1 SGHRS and CDR2 YFSETQ. This CDR3 is built from 17 residues. Between the trimmed V and J ends, which lost 1 base and 2 bases, there was a span of 18 bases. This CDR3 reads CASSLLPADSINTEAFF. For the CDR3, the DNA is TGCGCCAGCAGCTTGTTACCCGCCGACAGTATTAACACTGAAGCTTTCTTT.

The V and J genes are TRBV10-2 and TRBJ2-1; the D is unclear. The germline V gene has CDR1 WSHSY and CDR2 SAAADI. With 5 bases removed from V and 7 bases from J, the gap between germline ends came to 9 bases. CDR3 length: 12 residues. The CDR3 loop is CASSRSWNEQFF. The CDR3 DNA is TGCGCCAGCAGTCGGAGTTGGAATGAGCAGTTCTTC.

The rearrangement joins TRBV4-1 to TRBJ1-1; D is possibly TRBD1 (6 bases). Germline assignment: CDR1 MGHRA and CDR2 YSYEKL. The CDR3 totals 15 residues. V was pared by 1 base and J by 5 bases, with 14 bases between. CDR3 sequence: CASSQVGALGTEAFF. CDR3 in DNA: TGCGCCAGCAGCCAAGTGGGGGCGCTTGGGACTGAAGCTTTCTTT.

The chain joins TRBV6-5 to TRBJ2-4; a possible D gene is TRBD1 (5 bases). V shed 6 bases and J shed 0 bases, with 9 bases lying between them. Germline values: CDR1 MNHEY, CDR2 SVGAGI. This CDR3 is 14 amino acids long. Here the CDR3 reads CASRTVLAKNIQYF. CDR3 in DNA: TGTGCCAGCAGGACAGTTCTAGCCAAAAACATTCAGTACTTC.

The CDR3 region has the DNA TGTGCCAGCAGTGAAAGACAGGGCCCCTTTGATGAGCAGTTCTTC. Translating gives CASSERQGPFDEQFF. The chain joins TRBV6-1 to TRBJ2-1; 7 positions agree with TRBD1. This CDR3 comprises 15 residues. With 2 bases clipped from V and 8 bases from J, the junction kept 9 bases outside the gene matches. Germline lookup yields CDR1 MNHNS and CDR2 SASEGT.